This T cell receptor (beta chain) was retrieved from a study of regulatory T cells in long-lasting Graves disease. Study findings and constraints: The sample size was small, and this may have reduced accuracy. TRBV28, TRBJ1-2 and TRBJ2-5 emerged as the favored segments in persistent disease. Patients with persistent Graves' had lower TCR diversity than newly diagnosed patients.

Time point defined: persistent/refractory GD, antithyroid drugs over 5 years with positive TRAb. Extracted RNA from PBMCs served as the source of the TCR library. Nine milliliters of peripheral blood were taken and placed in EDTA tubes. For TCR beta, libraries came from iRepertoire HTBI primers and Arm-PCR of CDR3 regions. TCRdb processed the multiplex PCR reads anew with MiXCR; each CDR3 protein has one entry. The sample has fewer than 550,000 distinct CDR3 sequences; approximately 21% are singletons. This clonotype was detected many times. The antigen is unknown. The J segment lost 7 bases and the V segment lost 7 bases, leaving 9 bases of the junction unmatched. The CDR3 runs 15 residues.

J is TRBJ1-4 and V is TRBV12-3 or TRBV12-4; the match to TRBD1 covers 10 bases. The receptor was isolated from a female donor with Graves disease. The sample was peripheral blood mononuclear cells (PBMCs), taken when the disease was refractory, from a patient treated with antithyroid drugs. CDR3 loop: CASTNLGTGAEKLFF. CDR3 DNA: TGTGCCAGCACCAATCTCGGGACAGGGGCTGAAAAACTGTTTTTT.